This T cell receptor (beta chain) was retrieved from a study of cytotoxic CD8 clonotypes in ibrutinib-treated CLL. Turning to the study itself: Investigators collected response samples after a median about 12 months of treatment, range 6 to 36.

CDR3 length: 12 amino acids. Germline V gives CDR1 SQVTM, CDR2 ANQGSEA. With 4 bases clipped from V and 9 bases from J, the junction kept 2 bases outside the gene matches. The method was immunoSEQ multiplex PCR; TCRdb's version includes in-frame clones alone and lacks a portion of them. The data contain some 290,000 clones, about 80% of them singletons. This TCR was sampled from a human donor with chronic lymphocytic leukemia. J is TRBJ2-1 and V is TRBV29-1, with TRBD2 matching 11 bases. Sequenced here: PBMCs, sampled before ibrutinib treatment. The chain's CDR3 is CSVGTSGREQFF. CDR3 sequence (DNA): TGCAGCGTTGGGACTAGCGGGCGTGAGCAGTTCTTC.